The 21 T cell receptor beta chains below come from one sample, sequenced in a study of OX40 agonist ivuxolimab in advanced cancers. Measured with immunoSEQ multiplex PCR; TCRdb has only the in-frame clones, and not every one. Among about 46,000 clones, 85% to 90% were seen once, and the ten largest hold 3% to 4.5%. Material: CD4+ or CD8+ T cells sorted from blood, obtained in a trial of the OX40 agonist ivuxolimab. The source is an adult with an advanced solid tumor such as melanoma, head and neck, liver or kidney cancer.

CDR3 loop: CASRTGTTNTEAFF. In DNA, the CDR3 is TGTGCCAGCAGAACCGGGACAACGAACACTGAAGCTTTCTTT. The chain recombines TRBV6-6 with TRBJ1-1; D possibly corresponds to TRBD1 (6 bases). Trimming removed 6 bases at V and 1 base at J, with 12 bases between. The CDR3 contains 14 residues. CDR1 MNHNY and CDR2 SVGAGI come from the germline V gene (reference sequence).

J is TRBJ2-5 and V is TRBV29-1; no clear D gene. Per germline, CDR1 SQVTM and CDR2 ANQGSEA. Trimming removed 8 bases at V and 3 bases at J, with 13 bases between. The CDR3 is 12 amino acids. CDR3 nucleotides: TGCAGCCTAAAGGGTCCCGAAGAGACCCAGTACTTC. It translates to CSLKGPEETQYF.

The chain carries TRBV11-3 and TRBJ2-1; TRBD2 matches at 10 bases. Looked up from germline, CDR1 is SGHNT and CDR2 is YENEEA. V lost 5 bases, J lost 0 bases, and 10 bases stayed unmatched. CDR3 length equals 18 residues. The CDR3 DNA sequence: TGTGCCAGCAGCCTGGGAAGCGGGGGGGCCGGCTCCTACAATGAGCAGTTCTTC. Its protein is CASSLGSGGAGSYNEQFF.

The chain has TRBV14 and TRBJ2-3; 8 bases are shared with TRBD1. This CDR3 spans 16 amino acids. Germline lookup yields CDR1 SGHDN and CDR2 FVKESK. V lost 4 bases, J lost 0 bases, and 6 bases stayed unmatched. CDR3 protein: CASSPDRGRSTDTQYF. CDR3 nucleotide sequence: TGTGCCAGCAGCCCAGACAGGGGACGGAGCACAGATACGCAGTATTTT.

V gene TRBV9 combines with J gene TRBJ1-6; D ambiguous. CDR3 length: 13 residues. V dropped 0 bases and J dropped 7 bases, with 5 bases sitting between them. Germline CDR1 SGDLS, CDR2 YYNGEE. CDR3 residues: CASSVEVNSPLHF. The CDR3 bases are TGTGCCAGCAGCGTAGAAGTGAATTCACCCCTCCACTTT.

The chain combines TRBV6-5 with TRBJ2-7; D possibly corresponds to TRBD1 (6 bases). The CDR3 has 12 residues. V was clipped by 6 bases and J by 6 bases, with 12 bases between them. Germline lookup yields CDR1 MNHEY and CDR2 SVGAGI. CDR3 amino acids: CASRRTGSEQYF. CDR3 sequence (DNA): TGTGCCAGCAGGCGTACAGGGTCCGAGCAGTACTTC.

CDR3: CASSLLGGSEQFF. In DNA, the CDR3 is TGTGCCAGCAGCTTATTGGGGGGAAGTGAGCAGTTCTTC. The chain uses TRBV7-3 and TRBJ2-1; D may be TRBD2 (6 bases). Trimming removed 2 bases from V and 9 bases from J, with 11 bases in between. The CDR3 totals 13 residues. The germline gives CDR1 SGHTA, CDR2 FQGTGA.

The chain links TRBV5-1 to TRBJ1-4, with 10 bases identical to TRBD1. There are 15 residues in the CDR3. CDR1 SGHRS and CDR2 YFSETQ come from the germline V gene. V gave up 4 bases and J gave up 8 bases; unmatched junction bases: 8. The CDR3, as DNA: TGCGCCAGCAGCGGTCGACAGGGGGCAGGGGAAAAACTGTTTTTT. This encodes CASSGRQGAGEKLFF.

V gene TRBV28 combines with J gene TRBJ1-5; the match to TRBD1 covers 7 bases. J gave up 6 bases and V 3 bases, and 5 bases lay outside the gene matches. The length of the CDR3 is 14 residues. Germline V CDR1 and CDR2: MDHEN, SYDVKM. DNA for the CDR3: TGTGCCAGCAGTTTTGGGCAGGGGGGTCAGCCCCAGCATTTT. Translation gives CASSFGQGGQPQHF.

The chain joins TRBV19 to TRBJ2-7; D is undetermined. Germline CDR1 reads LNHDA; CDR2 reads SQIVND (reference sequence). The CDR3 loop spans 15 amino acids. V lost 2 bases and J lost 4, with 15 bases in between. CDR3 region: CASSINPKGPYEQYF. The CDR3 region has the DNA TGTGCCAGTAGTATAAACCCAAAGGGCCCTTACGAGCAGTACTTC.

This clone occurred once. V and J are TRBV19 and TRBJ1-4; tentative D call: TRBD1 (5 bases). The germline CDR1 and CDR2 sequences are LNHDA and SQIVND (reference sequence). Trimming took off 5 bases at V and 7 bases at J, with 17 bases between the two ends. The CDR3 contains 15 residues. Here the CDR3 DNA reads TGTGCCAGTAGTGACACCGGGACCGCAGGTGAAAAACTGTTTTTT. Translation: CASSDTGTAGEKLFF.

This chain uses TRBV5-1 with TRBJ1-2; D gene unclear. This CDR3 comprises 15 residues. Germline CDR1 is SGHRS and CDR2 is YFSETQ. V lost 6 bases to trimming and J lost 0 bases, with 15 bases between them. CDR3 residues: CASNLMGPSNYGYTF. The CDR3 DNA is TGCGCCAGCAACCTTATGGGTCCATCTAACTATGGCTACACCTTC. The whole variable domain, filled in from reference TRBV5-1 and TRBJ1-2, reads KAGVTQTPRYLIKTRGQQVTLSCSPISGHRSVSWYQQTPGQGLQFLFEYFSETQRNKGNFPGRFSGRQFSNSRSEMNVSTLELGDSALYLCASNLMGPSNYGYTFGSGTRLTVV.

CDR3 sequence (DNA): TGTGCCAGCAGCTCTAGCGGGGGCGCATCCTACGAGCAGTACTTC. It yields the protein CASSSSGGASYEQYF. V gene TRBV7-2 combines with J gene TRBJ2-7, with 10 bases fitting TRBD2. The length of the CDR3 is 15 residues. CDR1 is SGHTA, CDR2 FQGNSA, per germline. Trimming took 4 bases from V and 1 from J; bases not matched to a gene: 4. Full variable domain (missing parts from reference TRBV7-2 and TRBJ2-7): GAGVSQSPSNKVTEKGKDVELRCDPISGHTALYWYRQSLGQGLEFLIYFQGNSAPDKSGLPSDRFSAERTGGSVSTLTIQRTQQEDSAVYLCASSSSGGASYEQYFGPGTRLTVT.

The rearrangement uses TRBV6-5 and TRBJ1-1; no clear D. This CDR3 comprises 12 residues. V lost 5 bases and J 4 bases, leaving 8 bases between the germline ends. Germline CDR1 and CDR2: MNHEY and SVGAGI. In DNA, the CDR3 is TGTGCCAGCAGTGGAAGCCGCACTGAAGCTTTCTTT. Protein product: CASSGSRTEAFF.

The CDR3 sequence: CASKPGQLITEAFF. CDR3 bases: TGTGCCAGCAAACCGGGACAGTTAATCACTGAAGCTTTCTTT. The V gene is TRBV2, the J gene TRBJ1-1, with 7 bases identical to TRBD1. Germline V gene sequence: CDR1 SNHLY, CDR2 FYNNEI. V lost 7 bases to trimming and J lost 4 bases; unmatched junction nucleotides: 9. This CDR3 has 14 amino acids.

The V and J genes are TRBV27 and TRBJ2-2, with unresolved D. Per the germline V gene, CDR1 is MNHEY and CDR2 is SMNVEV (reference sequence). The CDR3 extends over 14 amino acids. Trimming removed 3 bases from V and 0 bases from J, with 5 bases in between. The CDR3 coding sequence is TGTGCCAGCAGTTTTACAGCGAACACCGGGGAGCTGTTTTTT. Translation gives CASSFTANTGELFF.

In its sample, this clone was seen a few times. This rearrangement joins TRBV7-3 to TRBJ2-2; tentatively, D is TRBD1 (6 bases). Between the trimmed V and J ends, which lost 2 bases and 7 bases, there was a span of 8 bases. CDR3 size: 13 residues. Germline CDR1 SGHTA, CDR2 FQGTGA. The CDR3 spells CASSLQGNGELFF. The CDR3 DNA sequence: TGTGCCAGCAGCTTACAGGGGAACGGGGAGCTGTTTTTT.

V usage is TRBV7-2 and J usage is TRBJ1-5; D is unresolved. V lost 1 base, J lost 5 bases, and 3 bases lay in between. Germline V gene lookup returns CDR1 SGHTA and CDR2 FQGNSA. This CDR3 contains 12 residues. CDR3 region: CASSLGDQPQHF. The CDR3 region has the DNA TGTGCCAGCAGCTTAGGTGATCAGCCCCAGCATTTT.

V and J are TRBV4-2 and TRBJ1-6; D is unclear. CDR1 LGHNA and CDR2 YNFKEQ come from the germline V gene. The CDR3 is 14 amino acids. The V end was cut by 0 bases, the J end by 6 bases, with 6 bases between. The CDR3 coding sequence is TGTGCCAGCAGCCAAGATACAGCTAATTCACCCCTCCACTTT. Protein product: CASSQDTANSPLHF.

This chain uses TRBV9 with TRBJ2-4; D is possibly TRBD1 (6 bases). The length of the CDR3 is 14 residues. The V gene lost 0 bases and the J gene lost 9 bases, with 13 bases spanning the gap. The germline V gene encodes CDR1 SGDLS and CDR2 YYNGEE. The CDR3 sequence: CASSVVEDSSIQYF. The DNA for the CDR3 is TGTGCCAGCAGCGTAGTGGAGGACAGCAGCATTCAGTACTTC. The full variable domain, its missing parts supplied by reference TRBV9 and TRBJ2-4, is DSGVTQTPKHLITATGQRVTLRCSPRSGDLSVYWYQQSLDQGLQFLIQYYNGEERAKGNILERFSAQQFPDLHSELNLSSLELGDSALYFCASSVVEDSSIQYFGAGTRLSVL.

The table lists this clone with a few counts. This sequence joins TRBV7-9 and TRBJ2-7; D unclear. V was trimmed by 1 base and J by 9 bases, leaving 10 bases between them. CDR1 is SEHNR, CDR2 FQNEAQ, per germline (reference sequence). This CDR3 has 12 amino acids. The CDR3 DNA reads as TGTGCCAGCAGCTTAGGGGCCCTCGCGCAGTACTTC. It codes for CASSLGALAQYF.